The 27 T cell receptor beta chains below come from one sample, sequenced in a study of blood T cell repertoires in COVID-19 (dated by TCRdb to the early 2020s). The library was built by means of the immunoSEQ multiplex PCR assay. TCRdb took over this immuneACCESS table, retaining in-frame rearrangements with V and J assigned. Such tables are incomplete; in checked studies, under half of the missing clones stem from an unresolved V gene, and the remainder is unexplained. The sample records around 250,000 clones, 80% to 90% of which are singletons. Together, the top ten hold 1.5% to 2% of the sample. What was sequenced was PBMCs or T cells enriched from blood (not recorded which). Receptors were obtained from a woman between 45 and 60 years old who had recovered from COVID-19.

The chain uses TRBV5-4 and TRBJ2-1, with D maybe TRBD1 (6 bases). Germline CDR1 reads SGHNT; CDR2 reads YYREEE (reference sequence). V lost 2 bases and J lost 6, with 18 bases in between. The CDR3 consists of 16 residues. The CDR3 here is CASSFPDRRIGNEQFF. For the CDR3, the DNA is TGTGCCAGCAGCTTCCCAGACAGGCGAATTGGCAATGAGCAGTTCTTC. The full variable domain, rest sourced from reference TRBV5-4 and TRBJ2-1, is ETGVTQSPTHLIKTRGQQVTLRCSSQSGHNTVSWYQQALGQGPQFIFQYYREEENGRGNFPPRFSGLQFPNYSSELNVNALELDDSALYLCASSFPDRRIGNEQFFGPGTRLTVL.

This clone was recorded once. J is TRBJ2-2 and V is TRBV4-1; 11 bases line up with TRBD2. Germline CDR1 MGHRA, CDR2 YSYEKL. The length of the CDR3 is 21 residues. V lost 1 base, J lost 4 bases, and 17 bases stayed unmatched. The chain's CDR3 is CASSQALLGLAGGGSTGELFF. CDR3 sequence (DNA): TGCGCCAGCAGCCAAGCCCTACTCGGGCTAGCGGGAGGTGGTAGCACCGGGGAGCTGTTTTTT.

This clone has just one count. The rearrangement joins TRBV7-2 to TRBJ2-1; 9 bases match TRBD2. The germline gives CDR1 SGHTA, CDR2 FQGNSA. This CDR3 spans 15 amino acids. The V gene end was trimmed by 3 bases and the J gene end by 0 bases; junction bases not matched to a gene: 0. CDR3 in DNA: TGTGCCAGCAGCTTTAGCGGGAGCTCCTACAATGAGCAGTTCTTC. Translation gives CASSFSGSSYNEQFF.

This sequence joins TRBV30 and TRBJ2-3; tentative D call: TRBD1 (5 bases). Trimming cost V 2 bases and J 0 bases, with 15 bases left between them. The CDR3 is made up of 16 amino acids. CDR1 GTSNPN and CDR2 SVGIG come from the germline V gene (reference sequence). Here the CDR3 DNA reads TGTGCCTGGAGTTACCCAGGGCGGACGAGCACAGATACGCAGTATTTT. As protein: CAWSYPGRTSTDTQYF. The full variable domain, with the rest looked up from reference TRBV30 and TRBJ2-3, is SQTIHQWPATLVQPVGSPLSLECTVEGTSNPNLYWYRQAAGRGLQLLFYSVGIGQISSEVPQNLSASRPQDRQFILSSKKLLLSDSGFYLCAWSYPGRTSTDTQYFGPGTRLTVL.

CDR3: CASSASGEADTQYF. The CDR3 DNA reads as TGTGCCAGCAGCGCGTCCGGGGAAGCAGATACGCAGTATTTT. The V gene is TRBV2, the J gene TRBJ2-3, with D tentatively TRBD2 (5 bases). Per germline, CDR1 SNHLY and CDR2 FYNNEI. The CDR3 is made up of 14 amino acids. The V gene lost 6 bases and the J gene lost 4 bases, with 14 bases spanning the gap.

The chain combines TRBV2 with TRBJ1-3; TRBD1 might be the D (5 bases). Trimming removed 4 bases from V and 3 bases from J, with 13 bases in between. Germline CDR1 and CDR2: SNHLY and FYNNEI. This CDR3 spans 15 amino acids. CDR3 in amino acids: CASSVQGVIGNTIYF. CDR3 coding DNA: TGTGCCAGCAGTGTTCAAGGGGTAATTGGAAACACCATATATTTT.

This clone has just one count. The chain combines TRBV2 with TRBJ1-5; D is perhaps TRBD1 (5 bases). CDR1 and CDR2 (germline): SNHLY, FYNNEI. The V end lost 7 bases, the J end lost 7 bases, and 14 bases lay between the germline ends. The CDR3 has 13 amino acids. The CDR3 spells CASNLGRGQPQHF. The DNA for the CDR3 is TGTGCCAGCAATTTAGGTAGGGGACAGCCCCAGCATTTT.

The V call is TRBV11-3, the J call TRBJ2-7, with a tentative D call TRBD2 (6 bases). V was trimmed by 5 bases and J by 7 bases, leaving 15 bases between them. The V gene's germline CDR1 is SGHNT and CDR2 YENEEA. The CDR3 is 13 amino acids. Here the CDR3 reads CASSSAGPKEQYF. CDR3 in DNA: TGTGCCAGCAGCAGCGCGGGACCGAAGGAGCAGTACTTC.

CDR3 bases: TGTGCCAGCAGTAAATATGGTCTCGGGACCTACGAGCAGTACTTC. The encoded protein is CASSKYGLGTYEQYF. The rearrangement links TRBV2 to TRBJ2-7; tentative D call: TRBD2 (5 bases). V was trimmed by 5 bases and J by 2 bases, leaving 16 bases between them. CDR1 and CDR2 (germline): SNHLY, FYNNEI. The CDR3 is made up of 15 amino acids.

The chain recombines TRBV3-1 (or the pseudogene TRBV3-2) with TRBJ2-3; 12 bases align to TRBD2. Looked up from germline, CDR1 is LGHDT and CDR2 is YNNKEL (reference sequence). The CDR3 has 16 amino acids. The ends lost 5 bases at V and 2 bases at J; junction bases unmatched: 5. CDR3 bases: TGTGCCAGCAGCTACCGGACTAGCGGGGCCACAGATACGCAGTATTTT. Its translation is CASSYRTSGATDTQYF.

The chain combines TRBV7-8 with TRBJ2-1; 13 bases match TRBD2. The CDR3 covers 16 residues. Germline-derived CDR1 and CDR2 are SGHVS and FQNEAQ. Losses at the gene ends were 4 bases for V and 9 bases for J; bases not matched to a gene: 9. The CDR3 nucleotides are TGTGCCAGCAGCTCCCTGGGACTAGCGGGAAAGGGTGAGCAGTTCTTC. Its translation is CASSSLGLAGKGEQFF.

The chain combines TRBV27 with TRBJ1-2, with unresolved D. V lost 0 bases to trimming and J lost 0 bases, with 8 bases between them. CDR1 and CDR2 (germline): MNHEY, SMNVEV (reference sequence). The CDR3 totals 15 residues. In DNA form, the CDR3 reads TGTGCCAGCAGTTTATCAGGAGAAGCTAACTATGGCTACACCTTC. It encodes CASSLSGEANYGYTF.

The genes are TRBV15 and TRBJ1-5; a possible D gene is TRBD1 (6 bases). This CDR3 region has 15 residues. Trimming removed 2 bases at V and 1 base at J, with 9 bases between. The germline gives CDR1 LNHNV, CDR2 YYDKDF (reference sequence). The CDR3 sequence is CATSRHRVSNQPQHF. The DNA of the CDR3 is TGTGCCACCAGCAGACACAGGGTCAGCAATCAGCCCCAGCATTTT.

The chain carries TRBV7-8 and TRBJ2-1; D call uncertain. This CDR3 comprises 13 residues. Trimming took off 5 bases at V and 6 bases at J, with 11 bases between the two ends. Germline values: CDR1 SGHVS, CDR2 FQNEAQ. The CDR3 loop reads CASSPTDANEQFF. CDR3 nucleotide sequence: TGTGCCAGCAGCCCCACAGACGCCAATGAGCAGTTCTTC.

The genes are TRBV5-6 and TRBJ2-1; 7 bases are a match to TRBD1. Germline CDR1 is SGHDT and CDR2 is YYEEEE. The CDR3 is made up of 13 amino acids. V was pared by 0 bases and J by 10 bases, with 4 bases of the junction left unmatched. CDR3 sequence reads: CASSLETGKEQFF. CDR3 coding DNA: TGTGCCAGCAGCTTGGAGACAGGGAAGGAGCAGTTCTTC.

The chain has TRBV27 and TRBJ2-7, with no clear D. The CDR3 is made up of 15 amino acids. V was cut by 2 bases and J by 2 bases, with 13 bases left in between. Germline V lookup: CDR1 MNHEY, CDR2 SMNVEV (reference sequence). The CDR3 coding sequence is TGTGCCAGCAGTTTACCCCGGGTCCTTACCTACGAGCAGTACTTC. Translated, it gives CASSLPRVLTYEQYF.

The chain carries TRBV2 and TRBJ1-6; weak D call: TRBD1 (6 bases). The V gene lost 7 bases and the J gene lost 5 bases, with 18 bases spanning the gap. CDR1 is SNHLY, CDR2 FYNNEI, per germline. The CDR3 extends over 16 amino acids. The CDR3 spells CASTTKWTANNSPLHF. CDR3 DNA sequence: TGTGCCAGCACCACCAAATGGACAGCGAATAATTCACCCCTCCACTTT. Together with reference TRBV2 and TRBJ1-6, the CDR3 gives the full variable domain: EPEVTQTPSHQVTQMGQEVILRCVPISNHLYFYWYRQILGQKVEFLVSFYNNEISEKSEIFDDQFSVERPDGSNFTLKIRSTKLEDSAMYFCASTTKWTANNSPLHFGNGTRLTVT.

The chain combines TRBV20-1 with TRBJ1-1, with D maybe TRBD1 (5 bases). Trimming removed 3 bases at V and 7 bases at J, with 9 bases between. Germline CDR1 DFQATT, CDR2 SNEGSKA (reference sequence). This CDR3 contains 11 residues. CDR3 region: CSASSGHEAFF. The CDR3 bases are TGCAGTGCTAGCTCAGGGCATGAAGCTTTCTTT.

The CDR3: CASSKGGWDTEAFF. Written as DNA, the CDR3 is TGTGCCAGCAGTAAGGGAGGGTGGGACACTGAAGCTTTCTTT. The chain couples TRBV9 to TRBJ1-1, with D unclear. From germline, CDR1 is SGDLS and CDR2 YYNGEE. The CDR3 covers 14 residues. V lost 5 bases and J lost 3, with 14 bases in between. The full variable domain, rest sourced from reference TRBV9 and TRBJ1-1, is DSGVTQTPKHLITATGQRVTLRCSPRSGDLSVYWYQQSLDQGLQFLIQYYNGEERAKGNILERFSAQQFPDLHSELNLSSLELGDSALYFCASSKGGWDTEAFFGQGTRLTVV.

This chain links TRBV10-3 with TRBJ2-7; 9 positions match TRBD2. The CDR3 is 14 amino acids. V gave up 6 bases and J gave up 2 bases; unmatched junction bases: 5. Per the germline V gene, CDR1 is ENHRY and CDR2 is SYGVKD. CDR3 in amino acids: CAIRVSSGTYEQYF. CDR3 DNA sequence: TGTGCCATCAGGGTGTCTAGCGGGACCTACGAGCAGTACTTC.

The rearrangement uses TRBV29-1 and TRBJ1-3; 7 nucleotides line up with TRBD1. The trim removed 2 bases at V and 2 bases at J, leaving 6 bases unmatched. From germline, CDR1 is SQVTM and CDR2 ANQGSEA. CDR3 length: 15 residues. The CDR3 nucleotides read TGCAGCGTTGAAAGGCTGACAGGGCCTGGAAACACCATATATTTT. Encoded protein: CSVERLTGPGNTIYF.

Only one count was recorded for this clone. The gene calls are TRBV9 and TRBJ2-1; 9 bases line up with TRBD2. The CDR3 consists of 15 residues. The V segment lost 0 bases and the J segment 7 bases; nucleotides outside the gene matches: 5. Germline CDR1 and CDR2: SGDLS and YYNGEE. The CDR3 sequence is CASSVGSSGKNEQFF. The CDR3 DNA follows: TGTGCCAGCAGCGTAGGATCTAGCGGGAAAAATGAGCAGTTCTTC.

The V call is TRBV24-1, the J call TRBJ1-2, with D unclear. The CDR3 is made up of 12 amino acids. Germline V CDR1 and CDR2: KGHDR, SFDVKD. V gave up 4 bases and J gave up 4 bases, with 6 bases separating them. CDR3 nucleotides: TGTGCCACCAGTGAGGCAGGCTATGGCTACACCTTC. Translating it yields CATSEAGYGYTF.

The rearrangement uses TRBV19 and TRBJ1-2; tentatively, D is TRBD1 (5 bases). Trimming removed 6 bases from V and 0 bases from J, with 14 bases in between. The CDR3 contains 15 residues. Germline CDR1 reads LNHDA; CDR2 reads SQIVND (reference sequence). CDR3 in amino acids: CASSLSGGTNYGYTF. CDR3 DNA: TGTGCCAGTAGCCTTTCGGGGGGGACTAACTATGGCTACACCTTC.

This chain uses TRBV2 with TRBJ2-1, with 8 bases aligning to TRBD2. Germline V gene sequence: CDR1 SNHLY, CDR2 FYNNEI. The length of the CDR3 is 14 residues. The trim removed 3 bases at V and 2 bases at J, leaving 0 bases unmatched. CDR3 region: CASSETSAYNEQFF. In DNA form, the CDR3 reads TGTGCCAGCAGTGAGACTAGCGCCTACAATGAGCAGTTCTTC.

This chain joins TRBV19 and TRBJ1-3; 7 bases are shared with TRBD1. Germline lookup yields CDR1 LNHDA and CDR2 SQIVND (reference sequence). V was pared by 6 bases and J by 0 bases, with 5 bases of the junction left unmatched. The CDR3 has 15 residues. The CDR3 DNA follows: TGTGCCAGTAGGGGGACAGCCAACTCTGGAAACACCATATATTTT. Its translation is CASRGTANSGNTIYF.

This clone showed up just a few times. The genes are TRBV28 and TRBJ1-2; maybe TRBD1 (5 bases). V was trimmed by 2 bases and J by 2 bases, leaving 12 bases between them. Germline CDR1 reads MDHEN; CDR2 reads SYDVKM. This CDR3 spans 15 amino acids. In DNA, the CDR3 is TGTGCCAGCAGTTTAAGACAGTGGGGAAACTATGGCTACACCTTC. Residues: CASSLRQWGNYGYTF.